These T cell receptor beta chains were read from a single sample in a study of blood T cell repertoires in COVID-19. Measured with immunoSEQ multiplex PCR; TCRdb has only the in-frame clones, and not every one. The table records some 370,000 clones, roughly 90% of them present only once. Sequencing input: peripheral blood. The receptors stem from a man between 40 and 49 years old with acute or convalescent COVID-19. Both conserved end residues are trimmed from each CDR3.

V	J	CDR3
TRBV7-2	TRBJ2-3	ASSLGISGQGEDTQY
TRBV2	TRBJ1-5	ASSVQGRQPQH
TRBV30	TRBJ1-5	AWRVGGDQPQH
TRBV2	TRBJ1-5	ASTTTGMGQPQH
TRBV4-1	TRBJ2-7	ASSQDLNPSGSYEQY
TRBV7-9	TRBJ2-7	ASSLGGRDEQY
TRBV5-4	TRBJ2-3	ASSLDRTDTQY
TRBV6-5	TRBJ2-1	ASRRGTALNEQF
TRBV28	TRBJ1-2	ASSVTSNTDGYT
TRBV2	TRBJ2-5	ASIKSGPQEGETQY
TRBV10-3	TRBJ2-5	AISNYRNQETQY
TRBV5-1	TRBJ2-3	ASSPSEGAGDTQY
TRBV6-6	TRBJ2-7	ASSYTGPSYEQY
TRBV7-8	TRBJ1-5	ASSLEPGQGLGQPQH
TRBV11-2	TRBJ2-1	ASSFPPGGRANEQF
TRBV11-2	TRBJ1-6	ASSLPAYNSPLH
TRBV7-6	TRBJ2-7	ASSLVSGAGNEQY
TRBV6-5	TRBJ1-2	ASSSRTRNYGYT
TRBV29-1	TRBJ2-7	SVGLGSAYEQY
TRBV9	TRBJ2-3	ASSPWGDPYTDTQY
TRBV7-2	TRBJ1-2	ASSPRGAISNYGYT
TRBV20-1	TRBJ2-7	SARLDREQY
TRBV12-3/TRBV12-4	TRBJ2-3	ASTTSGPDTQY
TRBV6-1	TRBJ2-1	ASSEVPAGGNEQF
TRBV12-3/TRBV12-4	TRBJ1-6	ATTAEPNSPLH
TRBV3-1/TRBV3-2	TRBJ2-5	ASALQRGSREETQY
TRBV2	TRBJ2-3	ASSGTSGGSDTQY
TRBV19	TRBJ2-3	ASRDRGPDTQY
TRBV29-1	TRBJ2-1	SVDRESSEQF
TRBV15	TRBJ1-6	ATSRAGGISSYNSPLH
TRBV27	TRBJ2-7	ASRTSGSGYEQY
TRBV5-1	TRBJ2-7	ASSLGGVDRDYEQY
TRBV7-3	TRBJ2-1	ASSLTGTGINEQF
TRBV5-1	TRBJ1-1	ASSFRPENTEAF
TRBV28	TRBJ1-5	ASILGGGGGNQPQH
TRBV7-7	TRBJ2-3	ASSLQGMTDTQY
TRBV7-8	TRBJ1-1	ASTPDGRGTEAF
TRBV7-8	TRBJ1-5	ASSLERVRAYSNQPQH
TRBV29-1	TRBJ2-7	SVVPIRGPIGQY
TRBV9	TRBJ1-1	ASSVDNTNTEAF
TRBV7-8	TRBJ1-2	ASSLGRTGFVGYGYT
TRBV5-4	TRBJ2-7	ASSLEGGRSSYEQY
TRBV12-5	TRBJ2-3	ASGPGGLFPTQY
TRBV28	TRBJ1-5	ASSSRTGLAPQH